This T cell receptor beta chain was sequenced for a study of T cell clonality in common variable immunodeficiency. TCRdb keeps only in-frame clones here, not all; method: immunoSEQ multiplex PCR. This sample comprises about 60,000 clones, none seen once only. Broader study findings: Compared with healthy controls, CVID subjects showed increased TCRbeta clonality, mostly in about a third.

Ten or more counts support this clone. The antigen is not known. Coverage ceases 3 residues before the CDR3 finishes, and the germline J gene fills in the end. Germline trimming cut 3 bases from V and 7 bases from J; bases unmatched to any gene: 8. This CDR3 has 14 amino acids. CDR1 and CDR2 from the germline V gene are LGHNA and YNFKEQ. Patients and controls were mostly of Caucasian heritage. This rearrangement joins TRBV4-2 to TRBJ1-1; 7 bases align to TRBD1. The sequence came from a person aged 18-70 years in good health. Sequencing was performed on peripheral blood mononuclear cells. This CDR3 reads CASSQNRGLFEAFF. CDR3 DNA (partial): TGTGCCAGCAGCCAGAACAGGGGTTTATTTGAA.